A selection of T cell receptor beta chains follows, all from one sample in a study of T-cell memory formation after mild COVID-19. TCRdb reprocessed the 5' RACE reads with MiXCR, giving one entry per CDR3 protein. The table has 250,000 to 400,000 distinct CDR3 sequences, roughly an eighth seen once. Sequenced: PBMCs or a T cell subset sorted from them (not recorded which). The receptors here all came from a young man who had mild COVID-19 (a few samples of this study predate the infection). Cell type and time point are not known. Each CDR3 is given with its conserved first and last residue. The D gene is left open where the match is weak. The listing skips clone size in some rows; elsewhere it reads once, few, many or a size class.

V	D	size	J	CDR3	DNA
TRBV3-2	-	-	TRBJ2-2	CASSQVGTSTGELFF	TGTGCCAGCAGCCAAGTAGGCACTTCCACCGGGGAGCTGTTTTTT
TRBV6-5	-	few	TRBJ1-2	CASRVPSGNYGYTF	TGTGCCAGCAGAGTACCTTCAGGGAACTATGGCTACACCTTC
TRBV4-1	-	few	TRBJ1-1	CASTPRAFMNTEAFF	TGCGCCAGCACCCCCCGGGCCTTCATGAACACTGAAGCTTTCTTT
TRBV7-2	-	many	TRBJ2-2	CASIPTGELFF	TGTGCCAGCATCCCGACCGGGGAGCTGTTTTTT
TRBV6-6	TRBD2	-	TRBJ2-1	CASSFTSVGGEQFF	TGTGCCAGCAGTTTCACTAGCGTTGGCGGTGAGCAGTTCTTC
TRBV7-6	TRBD2	many	TRBJ2-5	CASSLLGTSGIETQYF	TGTGCCAGCAGCCTTCTAGGGACTAGCGGGATCGAGACCCAGTACTTC
TRBV20-1	TRBD1	-	TRBJ1-1	CSAPRTGVTEAFF	TGCAGTGCCCCTAGGACAGGAGTCACTGAAGCTTTCTTT
TRBV6-2/TRBV6-3	-	-	TRBJ2-1	CASRVEARVGEQFF	TGTGCCAGCCGGGTAGAAGCCAGGGTAGGGGAGCAGTTCTTC
TRBV5-1	-	few	TRBJ2-1	CASSSGRLGAGYNEQFF	TGCGCCAGCAGCTCGGGGAGGCTTGGGGCGGGCTACAATGAGCAGTTCTTC
TRBV4-2	-	-	TRBJ2-4	CASSQERGNIQYF	TGTGCCAGCAGCCAAGAAAGGGGGAACATTCAGTACTTC
TRBV7-8	-	many	TRBJ2-7	CASSSQPTVYEQYF	TGTGCCAGCAGCTCCCAGCCCACAGTCTACGAGCAGTACTTC
TRBV20-1	TRBD1	few	TRBJ2-2	CSAPRTGIPGELFF	TGCAGTGCCCCTCGGACAGGGATCCCCGGGGAGCTGTTTTTT
TRBV6-5	-	few	TRBJ2-5	CASSSRLTRETQYF	TGTGCCAGCAGTTCCCGACTTACGCGAGAGACCCAGTACTTC
TRBV7-9	-	few	TRBJ2-4	CASSFGKDDWFSLAKNIQYF	TGTGCCAGCAGCTTTGGTAAAGACGACTGGTTCTCACTAGCCAAAAACATTCAGTACTTC
TRBV12-3/TRBV12-4	-	many	TRBJ1-2	CASSPPTEFYGYTF	TGTGCCAGCAGTCCTCCTACAGAGTTCTATGGCTACACCTTC
TRBV7-2	-	few	TRBJ1-4	CASSSWGIRNEKLFF	TGTGCCAGCAGCTCATGGGGAATCCGAAATGAAAAACTGTTTTTT
TRBV15	TRBD1	few	TRBJ1-2	CATSRVDRDLSNYGYTF	TGTGCCACCAGCAGGGTGGACAGGGATTTATCTAACTATGGCTACACCTTC
TRBV18	TRBD1	-	TRBJ1-2	CASSPRQGQRYGYTF	TGTGCCAGCTCACCTAGACAGGGACAGCGCTATGGCTACACCTTC
TRBV19	-	few	TRBJ1-1	CASSMPRQNTEAFF	TGTGCCAGTAGTATGCCCAGACAGAACACTGAAGCTTTCTTT
TRBV4-1	-	-	TRBJ2-5	CASSPIGGARGETQYF	TGCGCCAGCAGCCCAATTGGGGGGGCACGGGGAGAGACCCAGTACTTC
TRBV7-2	-	few	TRBJ1-1	CASSLVPANTEAFF	TGTGCCAGCAGCTTAGTTCCAGCCAACACTGAAGCTTTCTTT
TRBV4-2	-	-	TRBJ1-1	CASSRIGVPVPEAFF	TGTGCCAGCAGCCGTATTGGCGTCCCAGTCCCTGAAGCTTTCTTT
TRBV18	TRBD2	few	TRBJ2-7	CASSPGQTSGVEQYF	TGTGCCAGCTCACCAGGCCAGACTAGCGGGGTCGAGCAGTACTTC
TRBV20-1	-	few	TRBJ2-3	CSARVADTQYF	TGCAGTGCTAGGGTTGCAGATACGCAGTATTTT
TRBV6-5	-	-	TRBJ2-4	CASSYSTQGLAKNIQYF	TGTGCCAGCAGTTACTCGACGCAGGGACTAGCCAAAAACATTCAGTACTTC
TRBV10-3	-	few	TRBJ2-7	CAISRFSRGAEEQYF	TGTGCCATCAGTCGTTTTTCACGGGGCGCGGAGGAGCAGTACTTC
TRBV29-1	-	few	TRBJ2-7	CSAGRGSYEQYF	TGCAGCGCTGGCCGGGGTTCCTACGAGCAGTACTTC
TRBV4-3	-	few	TRBJ2-4	CASSQGRGNIQYF	TGCGCCAGCAGCCAAGGGAGGGGTAACATTCAGTACTTC
TRBV6-5	-	-	TRBJ1-2	CASRIQGFLGGYGYTF	TGTGCCAGCAGAATCCAGGGATTCTTGGGCGGCTATGGCTACACCTTC
TRBV5-1	-	-	TRBJ1-3	CASSWAGPFSGNTIYF	TGCGCCAGCAGCTGGGCTGGTCCTTTCTCTGGAAACACCATATATTTT
TRBV7-7	-	many	TRBJ2-1	CASSPGHDNEQFF	TGTGCTAGCAGCCCGGGCCATGACAATGAGCAGTTCTTC
TRBV15	TRBD1	few	TRBJ2-2	CATSQKGTGGAGELFF	TGTGCCACCAGCCAAAAAGGGACAGGGGGCGCCGGGGAGCTGTTTTTT
TRBV12-3/TRBV12-4	-	few	TRBJ2-7	CASSQLLGPYEQYF	TGTGCCAGCAGCCAGCTTTTAGGGCCCTACGAGCAGTACTTC
TRBV5-1	TRBD2	many	TRBJ2-3	CASSSTSGATDTQYF	TGCGCCAGCAGCTCGACTAGCGGGGCCACAGATACGCAGTATTTT
TRBV7-2	TRBD1	many	TRBJ1-2	CASSLEYRGTDFLNYGYTF	TGTGCCAGCAGCTTAGAGTACCGGGGGACAGATTTCCTTAACTATGGCTACACCTTC
TRBV7-9	-	few	TRBJ1-3	CASSLSRRRGNTIYF	TGTGCCAGCAGCTTATCCCGGAGACGGGGAAACACCATATATTTT
TRBV5-1	TRBD1	few	TRBJ1-3	CASSSTGATSGNTIYF	TGCGCCAGCAGCTCGACAGGGGCGACTTCTGGAAACACCATATATTTT